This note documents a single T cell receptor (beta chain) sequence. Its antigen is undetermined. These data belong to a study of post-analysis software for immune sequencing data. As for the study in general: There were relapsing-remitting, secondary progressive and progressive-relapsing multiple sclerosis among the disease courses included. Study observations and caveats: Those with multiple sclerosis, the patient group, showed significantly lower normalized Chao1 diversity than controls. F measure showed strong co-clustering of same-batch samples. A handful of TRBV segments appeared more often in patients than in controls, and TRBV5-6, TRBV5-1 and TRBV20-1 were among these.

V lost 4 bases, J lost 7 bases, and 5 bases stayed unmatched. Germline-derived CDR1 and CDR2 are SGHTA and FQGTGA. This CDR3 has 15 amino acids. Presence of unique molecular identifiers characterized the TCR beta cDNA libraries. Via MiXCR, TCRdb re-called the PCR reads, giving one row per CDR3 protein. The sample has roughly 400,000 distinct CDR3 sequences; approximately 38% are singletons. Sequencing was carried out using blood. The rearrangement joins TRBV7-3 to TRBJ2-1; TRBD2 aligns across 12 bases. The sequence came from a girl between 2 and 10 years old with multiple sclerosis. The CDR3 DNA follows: TGTGCCAGCAGCTCTAGCGGGGGGGAAACGAATGAGCAGTTCTTC. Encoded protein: CASSSSGGETNEQFF.